Listed here are 19 T cell receptor beta chains from one sample, sequenced in a study of blood T cell repertoires in COVID-19. The method was immunoSEQ multiplex PCR; TCRdb's version includes in-frame clones alone and lacks a portion of them. The sample lists about 140,000 clones, 81% seen once, with 7.5% to 9% in the top ten. Sample: peripheral blood. These receptors all stem from a human donor in a cohort sampled during active COVID-19.

V gene TRBV5-1 combines with J gene TRBJ1-2, with 7 nucleotides matching TRBD1. The V gene end was trimmed by 7 bases and the J gene end by 1 base; junction bases not matched to a gene: 7. CDR1 is SGHRS, CDR2 YFSETQ, per germline. There are 14 residues in the CDR3. CDR3: CASQIGDSNYGYTF. The CDR3 region has the DNA TGCGCCAGCCAGATTGGGGACAGTAACTATGGCTACACCTTC.

This chain links TRBV19 with TRBJ1-5; tentatively, D is TRBD1 (6 bases). Germline V gene data show CDR1 as LNHDA and CDR2 as SQIVND (reference sequence). V lost 4 bases, J lost 4 bases, and 8 bases lay in between. CDR3 length: 13 residues. The DNA of the CDR3 is TGTGCCAGTAGTAACCAGGGGAATCAGCCCCAGCATTTT. It encodes CASSNQGNQPQHF.

The chain employs TRBV9 and TRBJ1-1, with D uncertain. In germline, CDR1 is SGDLS, CDR2 YYNGEE. Trimming removed 4 bases at V and 7 bases at J, with 11 bases between. The CDR3 runs to 12 residues. CDR3 protein: CASSPQGGEAFF. The CDR3 DNA sequence: TGTGCCAGCAGCCCCCAAGGAGGTGAAGCTTTCTTT.

V and J are TRBV6-2 or TRBV6-3 and TRBJ2-2; 16 bases are a match to TRBD2. Trimming took 5 bases from V and 4 from J; bases not matched to a gene: 13. CDR3 length equals 20 residues. Looked up from germline, CDR1 is MNHEY and CDR2 is SVGEGT. CDR3 region: CASSLSGTSGRAQGTGELFF. The CDR3 nucleotides read TGTGCCAGCAGTCTCTCGGGGACTAGCGGGAGGGCCCAGGGCACCGGGGAGCTGTTTTTT.

The gene calls are TRBV11-2 and TRBJ2-5, with D perhaps matching TRBD1 (6 bases). The V end lost 1 base, the J end lost 2 bases, and 23 bases lay between the germline ends. Germline-derived CDR1 and CDR2 are SGHAT and FQNNGV. The CDR3 loop spans 19 amino acids. DNA of the CDR3: TGTGCCAGCAGCTTAGGTGACAGGACAGTTTTCTCCACACAAGAGACCCAGTACTTC. Amino acids: CASSLGDRTVFSTQETQYF.

This clone was counted once. V is TRBV7-8 and J is TRBJ1-3, with 9 bases fitting TRBD1. The CDR3 is 18 residues long. Per the germline V gene, CDR1 is SGHVS and CDR2 is FQNEAQ. Trimming cost V 2 bases and J 2 bases; bases outside gene matches: 10. CDR3 protein: CASSLIPGTGYPGNTIYF. CDR3 nucleotides: TGTGCCAGCAGCTTAATCCCCGGGACAGGGTATCCTGGAAACACCATATATTTT.

This clone was recorded a few times. The chain links TRBV5-1 to TRBJ1-5, with TRBD1 as a possible D gene (5 bases). Looked up from germline, CDR1 is SGHRS and CDR2 is YFSETQ. Trimming shortened V by 4 bases and J by 7 bases, and 12 bases separated the two germline ends. This CDR3 region has 13 residues. CDR3 nucleotides: TGCGCCAGCAGCAGCAGGGTCGGCCAGCCCCAGCATTTT. Translating it yields CASSSRVGQPQHF. The full variable domain, rest sourced from reference TRBV5-1 and TRBJ1-5, is KAGVTQTPRYLIKTRGQQVTLSCSPISGHRSVSWYQQTPGQGLQFLFEYFSETQRNKGNFPGRFSGRQFSNSRSEMNVSTLELGDSALYLCASSSRVGQPQHFGDGTRLSIL.

This sequence joins TRBV6-5 and TRBJ1-1; D call uncertain. Germline values: CDR1 MNHEY, CDR2 SVGAGI. The CDR3 length is 14 residues. Trimming cost V 2 bases and J 5 bases, with 12 bases left between them. CDR3 amino acids: CASSYEGGRTEAFF. The CDR3 nucleotides read TGTGCCAGCAGTTACGAGGGCGGGCGGACTGAAGCTTTCTTT.

The rearrangement links TRBV29-1 to TRBJ1-2; D is unresolved. This CDR3 contains 15 residues. V dropped 2 bases and J dropped 0 bases, with 13 bases sitting between them. Germline CDR1 reads SQVTM; CDR2 reads ANQGSEA. CDR3 DNA: TGCAGCGTTGAACCCCGACACCAAGCTAACTATGGCTACACCTTC. Translation: CSVEPRHQANYGYTF.

This clone was recorded only once. The chain joins TRBV6-5 to TRBJ2-6, with D possibly matching TRBD1 (6 bases). Trimming left V 4 bases short and J 0 bases short, with 10 bases between. The germline V gene has CDR1 MNHEY and CDR2 SVGAGI. The CDR3 has 16 amino acids. The DNA for the CDR3 is TGTGCCAGCAGTTTGACAGGCCACTCTGGGGCCAACGTCCTGACTTTC. This translates into CASSLTGHSGANVLTF.

The rearrangement uses TRBV6-1 and TRBJ2-2, with 9 positions matching TRBD2. Germline assignment: CDR1 MNHNS and CDR2 SASEGT. With 3 bases clipped from V and 3 bases from J, the junction kept 2 bases outside the gene matches. CDR3 length equals 15 residues. Here the CDR3 reads CASSDTSGYTGELFF. The DNA of the CDR3 is TGTGCCAGCAGTGATACTAGCGGGTACACCGGGGAGCTGTTTTTT.

This clone was detected only once. The rearrangement links TRBV29-1 to TRBJ2-3; D is unresolved. Germline values: CDR1 SQVTM, CDR2 ANQGSEA. The CDR3 loop spans 11 amino acids. The ends were cut back, 5 bases at V and 6 bases at J, with 9 bases in the middle. CDR3 region: CSVPDWDTQYF. CDR3 DNA: TGCAGCGTTCCCGACTGGGATACGCAGTATTTT.

The chain carries TRBV5-1 and TRBJ1-1; 8 nucleotides align to TRBD1. J was trimmed by 10 bases and V by 0 bases; bases with no gene match: 17. The CDR3 sequence is 17 residues long. CDR1 SGHRS and CDR2 YFSETQ come from the germline V gene. The CDR3 region is CASSLEPTSTGATTAFF. The CDR3 DNA reads as TGCGCCAGCAGCTTGGAACCAACCTCGACAGGGGCCACGACAGCTTTCTTT.

V gene TRBV7-2 combines with J gene TRBJ2-7; 11 bases are shared with TRBD1. V gave up 4 bases and J gave up 1 base; unmatched junction bases: 3. Germline CDR1 SGHTA, CDR2 FQGNSA. The CDR3 runs 15 residues. The CDR3 region has the DNA TGTGCCAGCAGCTCGGACAGGGGGCTTTCCTACGAGCAGTACTTC. As protein: CASSSDRGLSYEQYF.

This clone has a single count. The chain recombines TRBV28 with TRBJ2-6, with TRBD1 identical over 7 bases. The CDR3 consists of 17 residues. Germline V gene data show CDR1 as MDHEN and CDR2 as SYDVKM. The J segment lost 6 bases and the V segment lost 5 bases, leaving 13 bases of the junction unmatched. The CDR3 protein is CASSVRDSPSTANVLTF. In nucleotides, the CDR3 is TGTGCCAGCAGTGTCCGGGACAGCCCTTCTACGGCCAACGTCCTGACTTTC.

The chain uses TRBV6-5 and TRBJ1-6; 7 bases match TRBD1. The germline V gene has CDR1 MNHEY and CDR2 SVGAGI. After removal of 4 bases from V and 4 bases from J, the junction contained 4 bases not matched to a gene. The CDR3 length is 15 residues. CDR3 nucleotides: TGTGCCAGCAGTTCAGCGACAGGGTATAATTCACCCCTCCACTTT. Translating gives CASSSATGYNSPLHF.

The genes are TRBV6-6 and TRBJ1-5; possibly TRBD1 for D (5 bases). V was pared by 4 bases and J by 2 bases, with 15 bases between. Germline loops: CDR1 MNHNY, CDR2 SVGAGI (reference sequence). CDR3 size: 16 residues. For the CDR3, the DNA is TGTGCCAGCAGTTCCCCGGACGGAGGGGGCAATCAGCCCCAGCATTTT. Its translation is CASSSPDGGGNQPQHF.

The CDR3 is CASSQNRGNTGELFF. The DNA for the CDR3 is TGTGCCAGCAGCCAAAACAGGGGAAACACCGGGGAGCTGTTTTTT. The rearrangement joins TRBV28 to TRBJ2-2, with 7 bases fitting TRBD1. The CDR3 is 15 amino acids. Germline V gene data show CDR1 as MDHEN and CDR2 as SYDVKM. The trim removed 6 bases at V and 2 bases at J, leaving 6 bases unmatched.

This clone has a handful of counts. The genes are TRBV7-6 and TRBJ1-3, with D uncertain. The CDR3 has 16 amino acids. V was clipped by 5 bases and J by 0 bases, with 14 bases between them. The V gene's germline CDR1 is SGHVS and CDR2 FNYEAQ. CDR3 coding DNA: TGTGCCAGCAGCCAAGGCCCAGGATACTCTGGAAACACCATATATTTT. It encodes CASSQGPGYSGNTIYF.